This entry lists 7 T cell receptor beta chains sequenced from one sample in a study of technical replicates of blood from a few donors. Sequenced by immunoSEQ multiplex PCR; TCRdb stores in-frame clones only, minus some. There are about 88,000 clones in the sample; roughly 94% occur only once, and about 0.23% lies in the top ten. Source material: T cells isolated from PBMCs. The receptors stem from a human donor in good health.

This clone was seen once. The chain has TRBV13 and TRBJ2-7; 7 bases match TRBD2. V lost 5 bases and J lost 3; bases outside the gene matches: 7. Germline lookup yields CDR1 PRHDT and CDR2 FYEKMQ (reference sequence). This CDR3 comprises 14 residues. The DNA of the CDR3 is TGTGCCAGCAGCCTCGGGACTACAAACTACGAGCAGTACTTC. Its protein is CASSLGTTNYEQYF.

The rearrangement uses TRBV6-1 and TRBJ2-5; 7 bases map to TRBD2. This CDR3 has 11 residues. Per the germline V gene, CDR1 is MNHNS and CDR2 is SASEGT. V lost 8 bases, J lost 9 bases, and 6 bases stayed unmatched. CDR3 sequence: CASLGGGAQYF. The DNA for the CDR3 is TGTGCCAGCCTCGGGGGAGGGGCCCAGTACTTC.

CDR3 nucleotides: TGTGCCAGCAGCTTAGAAGGAACAGGGGAACTAGGAGAGACCCAGTACTTC. This sequence encodes CASSLEGTGELGETQYF. The chain recombines TRBV7-6 with TRBJ2-5; TRBD1 agrees at 7 bases. Germline V gene lookup returns CDR1 SGHVS and CDR2 FNYEAQ. This CDR3 comprises 17 residues. V trimming: 1 base; J trimming: 4 bases; junction bases outside the gene matches: 12.

The CDR3 nucleotides read TGTGCCACCGCCCAACAGGGGGGAATCTCCTACGAGCAGTACTTC. This translates into CATAQQGGISYEQYF. The V gene is TRBV28, the J gene TRBJ2-7; 8 bases align to TRBD1. Germline CDR1 and CDR2: MDHEN and SYDVKM. Trimming removed 10 bases from V and 0 bases from J; junction bases left unmatched: 11. The CDR3 is made up of 15 amino acids.

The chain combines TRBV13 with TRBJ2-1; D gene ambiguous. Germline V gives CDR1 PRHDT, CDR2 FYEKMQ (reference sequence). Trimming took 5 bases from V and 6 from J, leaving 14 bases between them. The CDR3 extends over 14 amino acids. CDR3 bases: TGTGCCAGCAGCCCTGCGTCCGAACCCAATGAGCAGTTCTTC. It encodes CASSPASEPNEQFF.

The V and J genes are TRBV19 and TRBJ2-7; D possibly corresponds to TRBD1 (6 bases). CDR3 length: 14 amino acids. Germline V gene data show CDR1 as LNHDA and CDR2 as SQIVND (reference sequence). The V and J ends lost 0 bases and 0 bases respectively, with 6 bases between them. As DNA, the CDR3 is TGTGCCAGTAGTATAGAGGACAGCTCCTACGAGCAGTACTTC. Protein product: CASSIEDSSYEQYF.

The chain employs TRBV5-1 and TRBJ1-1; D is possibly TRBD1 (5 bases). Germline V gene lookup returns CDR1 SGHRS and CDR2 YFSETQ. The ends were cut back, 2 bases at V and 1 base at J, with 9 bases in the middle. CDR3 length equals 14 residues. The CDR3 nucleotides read TGCGCCAGCAGCTTTAGGGGCCCGAACACTGAAGCTTTCTTT. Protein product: CASSFRGPNTEAFF.